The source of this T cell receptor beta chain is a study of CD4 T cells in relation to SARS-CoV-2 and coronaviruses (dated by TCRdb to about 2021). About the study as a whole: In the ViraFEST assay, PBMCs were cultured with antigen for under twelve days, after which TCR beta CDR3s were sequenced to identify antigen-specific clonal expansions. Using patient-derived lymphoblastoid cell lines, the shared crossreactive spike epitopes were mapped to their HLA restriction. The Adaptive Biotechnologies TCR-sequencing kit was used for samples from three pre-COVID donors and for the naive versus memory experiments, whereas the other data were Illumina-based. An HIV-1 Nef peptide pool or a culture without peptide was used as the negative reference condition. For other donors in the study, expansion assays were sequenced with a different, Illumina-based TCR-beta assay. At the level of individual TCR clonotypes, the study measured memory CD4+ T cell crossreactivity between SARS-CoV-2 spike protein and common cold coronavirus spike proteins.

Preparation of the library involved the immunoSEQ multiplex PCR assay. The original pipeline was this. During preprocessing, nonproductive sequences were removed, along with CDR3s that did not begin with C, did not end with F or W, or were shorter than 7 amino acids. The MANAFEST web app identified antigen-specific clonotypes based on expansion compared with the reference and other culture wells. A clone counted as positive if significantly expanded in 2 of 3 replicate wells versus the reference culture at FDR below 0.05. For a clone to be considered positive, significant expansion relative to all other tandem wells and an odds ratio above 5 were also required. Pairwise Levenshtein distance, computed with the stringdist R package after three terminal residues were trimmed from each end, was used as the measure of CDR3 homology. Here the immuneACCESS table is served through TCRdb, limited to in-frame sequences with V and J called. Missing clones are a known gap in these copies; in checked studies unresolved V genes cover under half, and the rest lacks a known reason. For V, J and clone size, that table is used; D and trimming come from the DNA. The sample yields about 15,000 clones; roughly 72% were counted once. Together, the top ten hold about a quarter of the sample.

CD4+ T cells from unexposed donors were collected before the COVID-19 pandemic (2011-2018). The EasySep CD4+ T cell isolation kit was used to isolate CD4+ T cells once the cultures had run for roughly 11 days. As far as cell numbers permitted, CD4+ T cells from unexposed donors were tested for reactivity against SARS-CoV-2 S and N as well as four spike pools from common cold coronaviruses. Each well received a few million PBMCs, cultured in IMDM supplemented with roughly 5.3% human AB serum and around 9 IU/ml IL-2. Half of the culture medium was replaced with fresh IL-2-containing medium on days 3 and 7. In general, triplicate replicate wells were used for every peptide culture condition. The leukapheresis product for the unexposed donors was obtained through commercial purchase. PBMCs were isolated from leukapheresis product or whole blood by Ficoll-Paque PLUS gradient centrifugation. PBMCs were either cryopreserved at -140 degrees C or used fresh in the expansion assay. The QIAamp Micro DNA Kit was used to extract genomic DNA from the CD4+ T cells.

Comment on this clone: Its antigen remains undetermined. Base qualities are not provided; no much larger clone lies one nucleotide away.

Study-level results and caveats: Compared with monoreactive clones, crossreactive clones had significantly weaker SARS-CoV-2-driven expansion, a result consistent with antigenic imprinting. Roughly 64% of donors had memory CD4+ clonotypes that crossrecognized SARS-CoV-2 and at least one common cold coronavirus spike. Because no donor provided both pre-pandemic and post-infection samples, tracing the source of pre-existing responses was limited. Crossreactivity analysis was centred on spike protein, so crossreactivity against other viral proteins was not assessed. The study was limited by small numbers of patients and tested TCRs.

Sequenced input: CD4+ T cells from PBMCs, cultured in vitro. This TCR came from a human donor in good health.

The CDR3 reads CSVEAPGTPDGYTF. The DNA sequence is as follows: TGCAGCGTTGAAGCTCCAGGAACCCCCGATGGCTACACCTTC. Recombination linked TRBV29-1 to TRBJ1-2, with the D gene uncertain. V is clipped by 1 base and J by 6 bases, and the sequence between their germline boundaries is 15 bases long. CDR1 and CDR2, per the germline V gene, are SQVTM and ANQGSEA. The CDR3, from cysteine to phenylalanine, totals 14 residues. Left in the record is the CDR3 DNA by itself, 42 bases read in frame from the first base.